The 2 T cell receptor beta chains below all came from one sample that was sequenced in a study of radiotherapy plus CTLA-4 blockade in lung cancer. This table comes from immunoSEQ multiplex PCR, and its TCRdb copy is limited to in-frame clones, with some not included. This table holds around 65,000 clones, approximately 80% found once. The sample here was peripheral blood, taken from a patient treated with radiotherapy plus ipilimumab. The receptors derive from a human donor with non-small cell lung cancer who had a complete response to radiotherapy plus ipilimumab.

The table lists this clone with a count of one. The chain links TRBV5-6 to TRBJ2-1; 7 nucleotides line up with TRBD2. Germline V lookup: CDR1 SGHDT, CDR2 YYEEEE. Trimming at V came to 1 base and at J to 3 bases, leaving 4 bases not matched to a gene. CDR3 length: 15 amino acids. The CDR3 region is CASSLMTGGYNEQFF. The CDR3 region has the DNA TGTGCCAGCAGCTTGATGACGGGAGGCTACAATGAGCAGTTCTTC.

This clone was seen only a few times. V and J are TRBV28 and TRBJ1-2; a weak D match, TRBD1 (6 bases). Germline-derived CDR1 and CDR2 are MDHEN and SYDVKM. The CDR3 extends over 12 amino acids. Trimming pared 6 bases from V and 5 bases from J, leaving 10 bases between. CDR3 region: CASRPQGYGYTF. The CDR3 nucleotides read TGTGCCAGCAGACCACAGGGATATGGCTACACCTTC.